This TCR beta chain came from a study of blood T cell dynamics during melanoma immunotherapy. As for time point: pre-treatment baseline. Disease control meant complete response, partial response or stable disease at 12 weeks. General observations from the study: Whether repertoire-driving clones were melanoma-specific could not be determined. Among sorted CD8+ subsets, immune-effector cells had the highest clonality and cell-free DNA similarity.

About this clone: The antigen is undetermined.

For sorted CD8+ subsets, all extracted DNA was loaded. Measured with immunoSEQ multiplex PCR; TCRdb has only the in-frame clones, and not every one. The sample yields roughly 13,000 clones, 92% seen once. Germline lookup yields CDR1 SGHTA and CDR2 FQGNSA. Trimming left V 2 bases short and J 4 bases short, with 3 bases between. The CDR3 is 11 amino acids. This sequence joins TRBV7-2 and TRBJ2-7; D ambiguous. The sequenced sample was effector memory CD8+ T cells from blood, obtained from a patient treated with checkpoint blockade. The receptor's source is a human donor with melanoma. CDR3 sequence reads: CASSLRYEQYF. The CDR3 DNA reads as TGTGCCAGCAGCTTACGGTACGAGCAGTACTTC.